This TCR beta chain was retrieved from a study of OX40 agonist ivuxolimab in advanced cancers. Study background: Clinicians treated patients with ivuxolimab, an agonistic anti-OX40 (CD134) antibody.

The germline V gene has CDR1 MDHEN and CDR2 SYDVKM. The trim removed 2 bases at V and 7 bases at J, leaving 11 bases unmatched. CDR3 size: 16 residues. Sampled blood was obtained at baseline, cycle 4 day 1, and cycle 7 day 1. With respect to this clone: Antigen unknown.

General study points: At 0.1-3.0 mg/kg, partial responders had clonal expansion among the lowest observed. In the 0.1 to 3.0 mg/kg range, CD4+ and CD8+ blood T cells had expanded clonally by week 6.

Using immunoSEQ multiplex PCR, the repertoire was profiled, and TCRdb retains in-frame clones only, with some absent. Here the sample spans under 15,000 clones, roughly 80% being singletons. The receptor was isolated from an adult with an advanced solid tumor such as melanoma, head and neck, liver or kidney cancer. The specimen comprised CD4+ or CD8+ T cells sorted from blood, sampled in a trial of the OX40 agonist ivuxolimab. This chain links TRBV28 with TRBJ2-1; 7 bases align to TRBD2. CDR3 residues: CASSLGGPYGGNEQFF. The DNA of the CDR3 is TGTGCCAGCAGTTTAGGAGGCCCGTACGGGGGGAATGAGCAGTTCTTC. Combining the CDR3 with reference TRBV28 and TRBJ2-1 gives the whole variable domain DVKVTQSSRYLVKRTGEKVFLECVQDMDHENMFWYRQDPGLGLRLIYFSYDVKMKEKGDIPEGYSVSREKKERFSLILESASTNQTSMYLCASSLGGPYGGNEQFFGPGTRLTVL.